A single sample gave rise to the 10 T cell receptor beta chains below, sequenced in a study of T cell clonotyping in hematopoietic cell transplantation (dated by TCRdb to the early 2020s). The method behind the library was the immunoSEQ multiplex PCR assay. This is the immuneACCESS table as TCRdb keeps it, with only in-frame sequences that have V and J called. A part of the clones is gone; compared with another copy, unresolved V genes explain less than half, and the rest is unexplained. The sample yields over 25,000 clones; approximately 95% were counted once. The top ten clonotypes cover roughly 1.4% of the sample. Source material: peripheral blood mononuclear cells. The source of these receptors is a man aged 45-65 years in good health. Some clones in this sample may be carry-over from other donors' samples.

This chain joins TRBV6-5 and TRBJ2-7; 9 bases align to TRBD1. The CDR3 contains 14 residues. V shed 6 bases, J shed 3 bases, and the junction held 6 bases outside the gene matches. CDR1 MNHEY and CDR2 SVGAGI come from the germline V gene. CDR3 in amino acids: CASSLGDRVYEQYF. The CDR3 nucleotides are TGTGCCAGCAGCCTTGGGGACAGGGTCTACGAGCAGTACTTC.

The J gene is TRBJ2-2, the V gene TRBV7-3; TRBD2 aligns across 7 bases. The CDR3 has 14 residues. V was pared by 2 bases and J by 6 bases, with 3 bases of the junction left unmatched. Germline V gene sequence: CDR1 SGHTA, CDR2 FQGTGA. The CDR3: CASSLPGRSGELFF. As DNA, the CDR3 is TGTGCCAGCAGCTTACCCGGGAGGTCCGGGGAGCTGTTTTTT.

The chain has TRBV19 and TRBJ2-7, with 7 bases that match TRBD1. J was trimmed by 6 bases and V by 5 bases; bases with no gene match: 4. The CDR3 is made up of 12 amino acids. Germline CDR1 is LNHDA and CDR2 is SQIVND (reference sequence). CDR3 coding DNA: TGTGCCAGTAGTGACCACAGGGGCGAGCAGTACTTC. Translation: CASSDHRGEQYF. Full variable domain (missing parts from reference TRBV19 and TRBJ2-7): DGGITQSPKYLFRKEGQNVTLSCEQNLNHDAMYWYRQDPGQGLRLIYYSQIVNDFQKGDIAEGYSVSREKKESFPLTVTSAQKNPTAFYLCASSDHRGEQYFGPGTRLTVT.

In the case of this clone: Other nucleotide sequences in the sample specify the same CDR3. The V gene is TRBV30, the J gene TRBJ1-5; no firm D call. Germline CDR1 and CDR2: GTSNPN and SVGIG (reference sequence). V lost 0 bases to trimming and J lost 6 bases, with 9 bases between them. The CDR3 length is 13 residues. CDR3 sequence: CAWSVAGGQPQHF. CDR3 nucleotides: TGTGCCTGGAGTGTGGCTGGTGGTCAGCCCCAGCATTTT.

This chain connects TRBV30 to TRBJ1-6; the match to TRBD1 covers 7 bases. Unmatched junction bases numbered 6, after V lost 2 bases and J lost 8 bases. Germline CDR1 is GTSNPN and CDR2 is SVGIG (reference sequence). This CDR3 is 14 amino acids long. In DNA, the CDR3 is TGTGCCTGGAGTTTCCCCCAGGGGGATTCACCCCTCCACTTT. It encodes CAWSFPQGDSPLHF.

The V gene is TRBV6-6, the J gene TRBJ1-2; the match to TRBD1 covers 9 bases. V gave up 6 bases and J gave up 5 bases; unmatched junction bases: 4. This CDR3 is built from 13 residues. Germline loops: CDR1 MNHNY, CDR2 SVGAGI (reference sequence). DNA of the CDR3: TGTGCCAGCAGCGAGACAGGGGGATATGGCTACACCTTC. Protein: CASSETGGYGYTF.

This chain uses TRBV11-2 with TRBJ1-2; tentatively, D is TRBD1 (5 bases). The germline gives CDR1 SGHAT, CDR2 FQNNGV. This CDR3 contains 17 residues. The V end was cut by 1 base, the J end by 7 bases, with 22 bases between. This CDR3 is CASSLGVALGVSGGYTF. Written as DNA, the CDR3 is TGTGCCAGCAGCTTAGGAGTGGCGTTAGGGGTTAGCGGTGGCTACACCTTC.

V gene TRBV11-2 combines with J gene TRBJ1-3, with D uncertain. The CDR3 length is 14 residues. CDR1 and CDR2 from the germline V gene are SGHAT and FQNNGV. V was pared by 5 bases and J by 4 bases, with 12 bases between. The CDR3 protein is CASSRTADGNTIYF. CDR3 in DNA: TGTGCCAGCAGCCGTACCGCGGACGGAAACACCATATATTTT.

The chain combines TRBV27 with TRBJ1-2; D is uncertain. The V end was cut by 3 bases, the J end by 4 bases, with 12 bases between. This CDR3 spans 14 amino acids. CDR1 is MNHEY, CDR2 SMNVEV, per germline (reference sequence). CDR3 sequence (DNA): TGTGCCAGCAGTTTGGGCAGAATCGGCTATGGCTACACCTTC. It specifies CASSLGRIGYGYTF.

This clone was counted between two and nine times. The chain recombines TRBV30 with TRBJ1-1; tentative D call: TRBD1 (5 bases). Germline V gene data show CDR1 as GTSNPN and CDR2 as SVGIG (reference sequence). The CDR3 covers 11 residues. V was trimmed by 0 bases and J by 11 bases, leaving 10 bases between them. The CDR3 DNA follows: TGTGCCTGGAGTGTTCAGGGAGGTGCTTTCTTT. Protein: CAWSVQGGAFF.